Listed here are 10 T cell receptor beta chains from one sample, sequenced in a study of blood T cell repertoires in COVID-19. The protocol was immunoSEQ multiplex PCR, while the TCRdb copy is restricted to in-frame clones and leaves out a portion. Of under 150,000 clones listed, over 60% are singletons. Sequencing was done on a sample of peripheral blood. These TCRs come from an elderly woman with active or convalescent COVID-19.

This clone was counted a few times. DNA for the CDR3: TGTGCCAGCAGTCCGGGGAGCTACAATGAGCAGTTCTTC. The encoded protein is CASSPGSYNEQFF. This chain joins TRBV6-6 and TRBJ2-1, with D possibly TRBD2 on 5 matching bases. V was cut by 5 bases and J by 3 bases, with 8 bases left in between. The germline CDR1 and CDR2 sequences are MNHNY and SVGAGI (reference sequence). The CDR3 consists of 13 residues.

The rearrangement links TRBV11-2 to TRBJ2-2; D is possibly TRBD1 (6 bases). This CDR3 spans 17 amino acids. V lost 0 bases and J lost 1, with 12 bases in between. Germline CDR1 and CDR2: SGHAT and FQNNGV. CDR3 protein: CASSLDNWTENTGELFF. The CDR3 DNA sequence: TGTGCCAGCAGCTTAGATAATTGGACAGAGAACACCGGGGAGCTGTTTTTT.

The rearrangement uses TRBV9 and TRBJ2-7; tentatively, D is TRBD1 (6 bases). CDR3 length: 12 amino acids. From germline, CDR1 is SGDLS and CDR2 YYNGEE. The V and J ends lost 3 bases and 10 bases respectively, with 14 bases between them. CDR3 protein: CASSAEPGHQYF. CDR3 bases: TGTGCCAGCAGCGCAGAACCGGGACACCAGTACTTC.

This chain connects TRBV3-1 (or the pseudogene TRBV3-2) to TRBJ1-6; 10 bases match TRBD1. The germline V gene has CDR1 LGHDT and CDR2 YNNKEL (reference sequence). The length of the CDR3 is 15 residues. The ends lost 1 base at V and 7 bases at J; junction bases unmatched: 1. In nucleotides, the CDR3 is TGTGCCAGCAGCCAAGGGGACAGGGGAAATTCACCCCTCCACTTT. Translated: CASSQGDRGNSPLHF.

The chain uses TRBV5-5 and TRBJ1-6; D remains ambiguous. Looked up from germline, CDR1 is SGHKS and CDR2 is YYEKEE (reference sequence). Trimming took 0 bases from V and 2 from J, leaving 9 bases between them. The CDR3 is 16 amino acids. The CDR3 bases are TGTGCCAGCAGCTTGGTCGTGCAGACCTATAATTCACCCCTCCACTTT. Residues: CASSLVVQTYNSPLHF.

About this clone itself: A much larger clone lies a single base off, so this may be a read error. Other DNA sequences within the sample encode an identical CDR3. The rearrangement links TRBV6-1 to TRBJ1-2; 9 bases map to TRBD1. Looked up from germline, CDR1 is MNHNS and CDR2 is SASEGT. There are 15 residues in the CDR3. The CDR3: CASSERGDRVYGYTF. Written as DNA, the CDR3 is TGTGCTAGCAGTGAAAGGGGGGACAGGGTCTATGGCTACACCTTC.

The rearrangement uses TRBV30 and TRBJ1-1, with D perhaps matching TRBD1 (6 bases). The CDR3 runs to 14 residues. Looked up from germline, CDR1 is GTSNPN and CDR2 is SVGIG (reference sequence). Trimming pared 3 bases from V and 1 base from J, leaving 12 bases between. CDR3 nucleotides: TGTGCCTGGAGCCCGACAGGACGGAACACTGAAGCTTTCTTT. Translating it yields CAWSPTGRNTEAFF.

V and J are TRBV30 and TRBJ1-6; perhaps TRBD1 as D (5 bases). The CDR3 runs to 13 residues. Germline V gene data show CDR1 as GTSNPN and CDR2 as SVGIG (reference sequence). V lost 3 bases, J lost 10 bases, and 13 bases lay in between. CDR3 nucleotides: TGTGCCTGGAGGTGGAGGGGAGTCTCACCCCTCCACTTT. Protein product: CAWRWRGVSPLHF.

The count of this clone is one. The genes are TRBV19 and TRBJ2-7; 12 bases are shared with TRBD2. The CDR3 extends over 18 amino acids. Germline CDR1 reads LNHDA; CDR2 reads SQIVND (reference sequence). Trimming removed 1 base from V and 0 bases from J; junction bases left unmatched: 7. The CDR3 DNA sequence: TGTGCCAGTAGTATAGCGGGGACTAGCGGGTCCAGCTCCTACGAGCAGTACTTC. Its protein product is CASSIAGTSGSSSYEQYF.

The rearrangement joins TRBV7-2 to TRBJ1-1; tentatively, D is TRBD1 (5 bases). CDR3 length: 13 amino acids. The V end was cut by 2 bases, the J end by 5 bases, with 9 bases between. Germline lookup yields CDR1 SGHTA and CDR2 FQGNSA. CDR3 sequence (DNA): TGTGCCAGCAGCTTAACGGGGGGAACTGAAGCTTTCTTT. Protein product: CASSLTGGTEAFF.